A single TCR beta chain is shown here with its context. A single record per CDR3 protein comes from TCRdb applying MiXCR to the 5' RACE reads. The table records 300,000 to 400,000 distinct CDR3 sequences, around 15% of them present only once. These data originate in a study of CD8 T cells in ankylosing spondylitis. The CDR3 length is 14 residues. V lost 8 bases and J lost 5; bases outside the gene matches: 8. This clonotype originated in a male donor with ankylosing spondylitis or in good health (not recorded which). Sequencing was done on a sample of blood, either unsorted or a sorted T cell fraction (not recorded which). This rearrangement joins TRBV12-3 or TRBV12-4 to TRBJ2-1; 8 bases are shared with TRBD2. The CDR3 loop is CASGRLALDNEQFF. For the CDR3, the DNA is TGTGCCAGCGGGAGACTAGCGCTGGACAATGAGCAGTTCTTC.